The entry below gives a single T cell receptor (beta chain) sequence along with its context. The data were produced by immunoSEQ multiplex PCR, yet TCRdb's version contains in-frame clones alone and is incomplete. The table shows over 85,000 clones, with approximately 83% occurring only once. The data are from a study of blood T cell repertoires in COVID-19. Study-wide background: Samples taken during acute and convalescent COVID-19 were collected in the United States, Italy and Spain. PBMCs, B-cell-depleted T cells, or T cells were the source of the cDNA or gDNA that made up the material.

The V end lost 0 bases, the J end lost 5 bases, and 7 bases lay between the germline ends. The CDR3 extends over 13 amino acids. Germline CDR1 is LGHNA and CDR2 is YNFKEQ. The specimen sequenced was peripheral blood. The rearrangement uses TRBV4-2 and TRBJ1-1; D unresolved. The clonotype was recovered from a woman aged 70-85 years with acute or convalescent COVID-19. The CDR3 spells CASSQDARTEAFF. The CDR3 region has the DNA TGTGCCAGCAGCCAAGATGCGAGAACTGAAGCTTTCTTT.